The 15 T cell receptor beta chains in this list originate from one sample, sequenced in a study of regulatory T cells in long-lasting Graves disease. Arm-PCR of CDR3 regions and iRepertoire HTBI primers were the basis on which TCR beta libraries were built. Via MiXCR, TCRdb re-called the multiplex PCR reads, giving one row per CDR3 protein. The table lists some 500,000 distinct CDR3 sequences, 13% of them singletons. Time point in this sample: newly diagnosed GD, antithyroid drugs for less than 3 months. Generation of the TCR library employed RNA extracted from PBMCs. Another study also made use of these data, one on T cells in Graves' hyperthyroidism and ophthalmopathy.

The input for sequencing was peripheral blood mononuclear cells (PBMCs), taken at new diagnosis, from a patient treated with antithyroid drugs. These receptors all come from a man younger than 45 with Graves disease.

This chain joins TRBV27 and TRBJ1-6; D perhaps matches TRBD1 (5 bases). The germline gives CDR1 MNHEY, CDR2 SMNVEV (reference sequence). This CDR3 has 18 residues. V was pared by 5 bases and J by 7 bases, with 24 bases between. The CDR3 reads CASSRGHPGSIANSPLHF. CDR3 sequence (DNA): TGTGCCAGCAGTCGTGGACATCCTGGAAGCATTGCCAATTCACCCCTCCACTTT.

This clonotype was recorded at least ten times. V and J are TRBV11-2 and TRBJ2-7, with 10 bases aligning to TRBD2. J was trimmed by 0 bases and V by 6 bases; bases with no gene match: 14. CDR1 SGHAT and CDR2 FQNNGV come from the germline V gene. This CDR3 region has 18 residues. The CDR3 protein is CASRGAQTLAGDSYEQYF. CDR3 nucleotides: TGTGCCAGCAGAGGGGCCCAGACCCTAGCGGGGGACTCCTACGAGCAGTACTTC.

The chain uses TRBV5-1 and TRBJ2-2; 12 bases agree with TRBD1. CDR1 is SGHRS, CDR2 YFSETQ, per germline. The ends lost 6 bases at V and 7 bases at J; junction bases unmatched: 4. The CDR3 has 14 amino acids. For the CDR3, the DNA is TGCGCCAGCAAGGGACAGGGGGCGTTCGGGGAGCTGTTTTTT. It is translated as CASKGQGAFGELFF.

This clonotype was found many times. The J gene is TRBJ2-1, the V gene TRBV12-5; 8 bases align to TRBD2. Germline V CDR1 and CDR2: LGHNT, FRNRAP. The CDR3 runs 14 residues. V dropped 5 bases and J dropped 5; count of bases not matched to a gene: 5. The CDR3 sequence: CASGRAGVHNEQFF. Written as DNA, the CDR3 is TGTGCTAGTGGTCGAGCGGGAGTCCACAATGAGCAGTTCTTC.

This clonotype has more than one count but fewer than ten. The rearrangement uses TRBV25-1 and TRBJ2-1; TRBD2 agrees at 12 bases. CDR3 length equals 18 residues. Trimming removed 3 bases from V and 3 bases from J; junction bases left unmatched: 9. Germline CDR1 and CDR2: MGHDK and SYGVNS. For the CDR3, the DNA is TGTGCCAGCAGTGAGGCGGGGACTAGCGGGCCTAACTACAATGAGCAGTTCTTC. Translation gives CASSEAGTSGPNYNEQFF.

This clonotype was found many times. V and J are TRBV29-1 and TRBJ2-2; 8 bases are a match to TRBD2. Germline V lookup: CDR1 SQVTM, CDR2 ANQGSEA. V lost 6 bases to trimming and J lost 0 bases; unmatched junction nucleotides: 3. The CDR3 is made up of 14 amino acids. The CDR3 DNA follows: TGCAGCGTAGTAGCGGGGACGAACACCGGGGAGCTGTTTTTT. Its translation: CSVVAGTNTGELFF.

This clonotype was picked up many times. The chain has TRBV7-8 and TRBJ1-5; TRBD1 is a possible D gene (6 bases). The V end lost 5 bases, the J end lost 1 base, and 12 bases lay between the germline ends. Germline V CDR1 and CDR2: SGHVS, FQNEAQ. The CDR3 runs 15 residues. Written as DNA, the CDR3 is TGTGCCAGCAGCCCAACAACAGGGAGCAATCAGCCCCAGCATTTT. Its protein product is CASSPTTGSNQPQHF.

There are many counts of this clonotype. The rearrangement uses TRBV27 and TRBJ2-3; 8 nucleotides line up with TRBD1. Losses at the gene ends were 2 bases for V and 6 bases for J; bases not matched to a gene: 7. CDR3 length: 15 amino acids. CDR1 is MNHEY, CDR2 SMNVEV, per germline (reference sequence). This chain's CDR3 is CASSLQAGGRDTQYF. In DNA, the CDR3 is TGTGCCAGCAGTTTACAGGCAGGGGGCAGGGATACGCAGTATTTT.

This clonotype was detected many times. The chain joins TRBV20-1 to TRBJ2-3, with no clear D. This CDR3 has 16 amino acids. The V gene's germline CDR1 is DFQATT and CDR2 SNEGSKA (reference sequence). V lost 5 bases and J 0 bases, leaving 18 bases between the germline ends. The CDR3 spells CSAGRYSLSSTDTQYF. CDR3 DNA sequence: TGCAGTGCTGGTCGTTACAGCTTATCTAGCACAGATACGCAGTATTTT.

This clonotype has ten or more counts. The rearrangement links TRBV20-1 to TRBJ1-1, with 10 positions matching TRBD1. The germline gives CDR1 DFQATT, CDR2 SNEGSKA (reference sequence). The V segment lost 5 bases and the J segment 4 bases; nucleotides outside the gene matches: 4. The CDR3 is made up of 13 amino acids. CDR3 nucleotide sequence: TGCAGTGCTTTCTGGACAGGGGGCACTGAAGCTTTCTTT. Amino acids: CSAFWTGGTEAFF.

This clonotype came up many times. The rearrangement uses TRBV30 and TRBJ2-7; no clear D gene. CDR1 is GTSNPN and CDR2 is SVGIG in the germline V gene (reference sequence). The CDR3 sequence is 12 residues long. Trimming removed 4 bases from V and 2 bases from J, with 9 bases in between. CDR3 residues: CAWTPRAYEQYF. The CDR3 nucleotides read TGTGCCTGGACCCCTCGGGCCTACGAGCAGTACTTC.

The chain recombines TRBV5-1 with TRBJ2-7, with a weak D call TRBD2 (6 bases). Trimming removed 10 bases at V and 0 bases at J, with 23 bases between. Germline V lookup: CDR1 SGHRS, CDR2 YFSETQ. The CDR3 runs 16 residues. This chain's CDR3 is CAGGLTSPRGSYEQYF. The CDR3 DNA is TGCGCCGGCGGATTAACTAGCCCGCGGGGCTCCTACGAGCAGTACTTC. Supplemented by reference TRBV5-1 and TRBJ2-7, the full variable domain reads KAGVTQTPRYLIKTRGQQVTLSCSPISGHRSVSWYQQTPGQGLQFLFEYFSETQRNKGNFPGRFSGRQFSNSRSEMNVSTLELGDSALYLCAGGLTSPRGSYEQYFGPGTRLTVT.

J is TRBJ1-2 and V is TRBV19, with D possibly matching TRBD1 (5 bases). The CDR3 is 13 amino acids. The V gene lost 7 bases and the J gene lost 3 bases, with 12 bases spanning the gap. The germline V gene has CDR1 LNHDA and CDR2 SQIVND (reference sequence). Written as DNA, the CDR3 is TGTGCCAGTAACGACCCGGGGGACTATGGCTACACCTTC. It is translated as CASNDPGDYGYTF.

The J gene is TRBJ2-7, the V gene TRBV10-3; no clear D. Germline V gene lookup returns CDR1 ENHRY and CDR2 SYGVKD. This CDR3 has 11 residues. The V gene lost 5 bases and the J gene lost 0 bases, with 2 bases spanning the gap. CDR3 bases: TGTGCCATCAGTACCTCCTACGAGCAGTACTTC. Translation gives CAISTSYEQYF.

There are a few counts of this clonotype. CDR3 in amino acids: CASSSPSSGVSTDTQYF. The CDR3 nucleotides read TGTGCCAGCAGCTCCCCTTCTAGCGGGGTTAGCACAGATACGCAGTATTTT. This chain connects TRBV7-3 to TRBJ2-3; 9 bases line up with TRBD2. V lost 4 bases to trimming and J lost 0 bases; unmatched junction nucleotides: 8. The CDR3 spans 17 residues. Per the germline V gene, CDR1 is SGHTA and CDR2 is FQGTGA.